Each of the 25 T cell receptor beta chains below was sequenced from the same sample in a study of T cells in Graves' hyperthyroidism and ophthalmopathy. Amplified regions were TCR beta CDR3 sequences from RNA transcripts. The primer set for the first-round RT-PCR of the TCR CDR3 was HTBI. TCRdb ran MiXCR on the multiplex PCR reads and lists one entry per CDR3 protein. The table includes under 750,000 distinct CDR3 sequences, around 20% detected once. The sequenced sample consisted of blood. These TCRs come from a woman between 50 and 59 years old with Graves' hyperthyroidism that later progressed to Graves' ophthalmopathy.

V is TRBV29-1 and J is TRBJ1-2; D remains unclear. V lost 4 bases to trimming and J lost 2 bases, with 5 bases between them. CDR1 SQVTM and CDR2 ANQGSEA come from the germline V gene. The CDR3 totals 11 residues. CDR3 sequence (DNA): TGCAGCGTTGTAGCCAACTATGGCTACACCTTC. This encodes CSVVANYGYTF. Using reference TRBV29-1 and TRBJ1-2 for the parts outside the CDR3, the full variable domain is SAVISQKPSRDICQRGTSLTIQCQVDSQVTMMFWYRQQPGQSLTLIATANQGSEATYESGFVIDKFPISRPNLTFSTLTVSNMSPEDSSIYLCSVVANYGYTFGSGTRLTVV.

This clonotype has at least ten counts. The gene calls are TRBV5-1 and TRBJ1-1, with D tentatively TRBD1 (6 bases). This CDR3 region has 14 residues. V lost 0 bases, J lost 4 bases, and 10 bases lay in between. The V gene's germline CDR1 is SGHRS and CDR2 YFSETQ. CDR3 protein: CASSLGQEITEAFF. The CDR3, as DNA: TGCGCCAGCAGCTTGGGACAGGAAATCACTGAAGCTTTCTTT.

V and J are TRBV7-9 and TRBJ2-3, with D unresolved. Germline V gives CDR1 SEHNR, CDR2 FQNEAQ (reference sequence). The CDR3 runs 13 residues. Trimming shortened V by 0 bases and J by 5 bases, and 6 bases separated the two germline ends. CDR3: CASSLAYLDTQYF. The CDR3, as DNA: TGTGCCAGCAGCTTAGCGTACCTAGATACGCAGTATTTT.

At least ten counts were recorded for this clonotype. Sequence at one end of the junction differs from germline and may be a read error. The J gene is TRBJ1-1, the V gene TRBV3-1; TRBD1 is a possible D gene (5 bases). Germline loops: CDR1 LGHDT, CDR2 YNNKEL (reference sequence). The CDR3 runs 12 residues. The CDR3 DNA sequence: TGTGCCAGCAGACAAGCCGGGGGGGGAGCTTTCTTT. It encodes CASRQAGGGAFF.

This clonotype was seen at least ten times. This chain uses TRBV20-1 with TRBJ2-3, with unresolved D. CDR3 length: 13 amino acids. Germline V gene sequence: CDR1 DFQATT, CDR2 SNEGSKA (reference sequence). Between the trimmed V and J ends, which lost 0 bases and 0 bases, there was a span of 4 bases. CDR3 nucleotide sequence: TGCAGTGCTAGAGATCACAGCACAGATACGCAGTATTTT. As protein: CSARDHSTDTQYF.

This clonotype appeared many times. The chain uses TRBV18 and TRBJ1-1; 9 bases line up with TRBD1. This CDR3 spans 16 amino acids. Germline assignment: CDR1 KGHSH and CDR2 LQKENI. V dropped 5 bases and J dropped 5; count of bases not matched to a gene: 12. CDR3 bases: TGTGCCAGCTCATCTTCGTCAACCGGGACAGGGACTGAAGCTTTCTTT. Translated: CASSSSSTGTGTEAFF.

A few counts support this clonotype. This chain uses TRBV12-3 or TRBV12-4 with TRBJ2-7, with unresolved D. The CDR3 contains 13 residues. Trimming stripped 8 bases from V and 2 bases from J, with 13 bases between. The CDR3 sequence is CASATPPPYEQYF. In DNA, the CDR3 is TGTGCCAGCGCCACTCCACCCCCCTACGAGCAGTACTTC.

The J gene is TRBJ2-2, the V gene TRBV20-1, with 13 bases matching TRBD2. CDR3 length: 17 amino acids. CDR1 is DFQATT and CDR2 is SNEGSKA in the germline V gene (reference sequence). The junction had 9 bases not matched to a gene; V was cut back by 1 base and J by 7 bases. The CDR3 sequence: CSARASTSGGVDGELFF. The DNA of the CDR3 is TGCAGTGCTAGAGCTTCAACTAGCGGGGGGGTTGACGGGGAGCTGTTTTTT.

This clonotype came up a few times. The J gene is TRBJ2-1, the V gene TRBV3-1; D tentatively reads TRBD1 or TRBD2 (5 bases each). V lost 4 bases and J 2 bases, leaving 12 bases between the germline ends. Germline CDR1 reads LGHDT; CDR2 reads YNNKEL (reference sequence). This CDR3 spans 15 amino acids. The CDR3 region is CASSPAPGPYNEQFF. DNA for the CDR3: TGTGCCAGCAGCCCCGCCCCGGGACCCTACAATGAGCAGTTCTTC.

A word on this clonotype: Since a much larger clone is just one base distant, this may be a read error. The chain carries TRBV28 and TRBJ1-5; a possible D gene is TRBD1 (5 bases). This CDR3 has 15 residues. CDR1 and CDR2 (germline): MDHEN, SYDVKM. CDR3 bases: TGTGCCAGCAGTCCCCCCGGGGGTAGCGATCAGCCCCAGCATTTT. Translation: CASSPPGGSDQPQHF.

This chain joins TRBV5-1 and TRBJ2-7; 7 bases map to TRBD1. CDR1 is SGHRS and CDR2 is YFSETQ in the germline V gene. V was clipped by 0 bases and J by 4 bases; unmatched bases: 10. This CDR3 has 16 residues. The CDR3 DNA reads as TGCGCCAGCAGCTTGGGGCCCGGGACAGAGACGTACGAGCAGTACTTC. As protein: CASSLGPGTETYEQYF.

This clonotype was seen at least ten times. This chain uses TRBV18 with TRBJ1-1; no reliable D call. The CDR3 length is 11 residues. V was clipped by 2 bases and J by 8 bases, with 6 bases between them. Germline CDR1 and CDR2: KGHSH and LQKENI. CDR3 sequence (DNA): TGTGCCAGCTCACCAGAGAAGGAAGCTTTCTTT. Translation: CASSPEKEAFF.

In its sample, this clonotype was seen many times. The chain joins TRBV27 to TRBJ1-1; D is ambiguous. The V end lost 10 bases, the J end lost 2 bases, and 14 bases lay between the germline ends. The CDR3 is 13 residues long. CDR1 and CDR2 from the germline V gene are MNHEY and SMNVEV (reference sequence). The CDR3 sequence: CATKPGLNTEAFF. The CDR3 DNA follows: TGTGCCACCAAGCCCGGGTTAAACACTGAAGCTTTCTTT.

This clonotype was seen more than once but under ten times. The chain joins TRBV6-5 to TRBJ1-1; maybe TRBD1 (5 bases). Germline lookup yields CDR1 MNHEY and CDR2 SVGAGI. The CDR3 is 14 residues long. V shed 2 bases and J shed 5 bases, with 12 bases lying between them. As DNA, the CDR3 is TGTGCCAGCAGTTACCGGCAGGGATTGACTGAAGCTTTCTTT. It is translated as CASSYRQGLTEAFF.

The genes are TRBV7-9 and TRBJ2-1; possibly TRBD2 for D (6 bases). The CDR3 contains 16 residues. The V gene's germline CDR1 is SEHNR and CDR2 FQNEAQ (reference sequence). The V end was cut by 3 bases, the J end by 9 bases, with 21 bases between. For the CDR3, the DNA is TGTGCCAGCAGCTTTTCGCTGGGACTTCCCTACCTTGAGCAGTTCTTC. It yields the protein CASSFSLGLPYLEQFF.

This clonotype came up many times. The chain uses TRBV6-1 and TRBJ1-2, with a tentative D call TRBD1 (6 bases). Deletions cut 6 bases from V and 6 bases from J, with 11 bases between. This CDR3 has 12 amino acids. The germline gives CDR1 MNHNS, CDR2 SASEGT. CDR3 in DNA: TGTGCCAGCAGCAGGGGAAGGGATGGCTACACCTTC. Its translation is CASSRGRDGYTF.

This chain connects TRBV2 to TRBJ2-2; possibly TRBD1 or TRBD2 for D (6 bases each). V dropped 8 bases and J dropped 5 bases, with 15 bases sitting between them. CDR1 and CDR2 from the germline V gene are SNHLY and FYNNEI. The length of the CDR3 is 14 residues. CDR3: CASLRGDSTGELFF. CDR3 DNA sequence: TGTGCCAGCTTAAGGGGGGATTCGACCGGGGAGCTGTTTTTT.

This clonotype came up many times. This chain joins TRBV3-1 and TRBJ2-1; 7 nucleotides line up with TRBD2. The length of the CDR3 is 21 residues. The germline V gene has CDR1 LGHDT and CDR2 YNNKEL (reference sequence). Losses at the gene ends were 4 bases for V and 2 bases for J; bases not matched to a gene: 23. The CDR3 here is CASSLAPWRGTLLIAYNEQFF. CDR3 coding DNA: TGTGCCAGCAGCCTTGCCCCCTGGCGGGGGACCCTGCTCATCGCCTACAATGAGCAGTTCTTC.

In this sample, this clonotype turned up a few times. This chain joins TRBV9 and TRBJ2-3; 11 bases are shared with TRBD2. Germline V gene lookup returns CDR1 SGDLS and CDR2 YYNGEE. Germline trimming cut 2 bases from V and 2 bases from J; bases unmatched to any gene: 7. CDR3 length: 17 amino acids. The CDR3 DNA follows: TGTGCCAGCAGCGTTACCGCTAGCGGGGGGATCACAGATACGCAGTATTTT. It specifies CASSVTASGGITDTQYF.

This clonotype was counted at least ten times. V gene TRBV18 combines with J gene TRBJ2-3; 7 bases align to TRBD2. After removal of 2 bases from V and 5 bases from J, the junction contained 10 bases not matched to a gene. Germline loops: CDR1 KGHSH, CDR2 LQKENI. This CDR3 contains 16 residues. For the CDR3, the DNA is TGTGCCAGCTCACCAGGGACTACCGGTTCCCAAGATACGCAGTATTTT. Translation gives CASSPGTTGSQDTQYF.

The sample holds many counts of this clonotype. V is TRBV12-3 or TRBV12-4 and J is TRBJ1-5; 7 bases align to TRBD1. This CDR3 region has 14 residues. The V and J ends lost 7 bases and 7 bases, in that order; junction bases with no gene match: 10. The chain's CDR3 is CASTPGTADQPQHF. The DNA of the CDR3 is TGTGCCAGCACCCCCGGGACAGCGGACCAGCCCCAGCATTTT.

The gene calls are TRBV7-9 and TRBJ1-2, with D perhaps TRBD1 (6 bases). There are 14 residues in the CDR3. Trimming pared 5 bases from V and 8 bases from J, leaving 18 bases between. Germline V CDR1 and CDR2: SEHNR, FQNEAQ (reference sequence). CDR3 nucleotides: TGTGCCAGCAGCCTTGGACAGATCTCGAGGGGCTACACCTTC. Amino acids: CASSLGQISRGYTF.

This rearrangement joins TRBV15 to TRBJ1-3; D is unresolved. V gave up 0 bases and J gave up 0 bases, with 9 bases separating them. Looked up from germline, CDR1 is LNHNV and CDR2 is YYDKDF (reference sequence). There are 16 residues in the CDR3. DNA for the CDR3: TGTGCCACCAGCAGAGATCAACGGAACTCTGGAAACACCATATATTTT. This gives the protein CATSRDQRNSGNTIYF.

Worth noting for this clonotype: This may arise from a read error, as a much more abundant clone is one base away. The J gene is TRBJ1-5, the V gene TRBV18, with D possibly matching TRBD1 (5 bases). This CDR3 comprises 16 residues. Germline V gene data show CDR1 as KGHSH and CDR2 as LQKENI. CDR3 loop: CASSPPGFVSNQLQHF. The CDR3 coding sequence is TGTGCCAGCTCACCGCCAGGGTTTGTTAGCAATCAGCTCCAGCATTTT. Supplemented by reference TRBV18 and TRBJ1-5, the full variable domain reads NAGVMQNPRHLVRRRGQEARLRCSPMKGHSHVYWYRQLPEEGLKFMVYLQKENIIDESGMPKERFSAEFPKEGPSILRIQQVVRGDSAAYFCASSPPGFVSNQLQHFGDGTRLSIL.

This clonotype was observed at least ten times. The V gene is TRBV27, the J gene TRBJ2-7; 7 bases agree with TRBD1. Trimming took 5 bases from V and 2 from J; bases not matched to a gene: 9. Looked up from germline, CDR1 is MNHEY and CDR2 is SMNVEV (reference sequence). This CDR3 is 15 amino acids long. CDR3 residues: CASSAGTDLAYEQYF. The CDR3 region has the DNA TGTGCCAGCAGTGCCGGGACAGACTTAGCCTACGAGCAGTACTTC.